This T cell receptor beta chain was profiled in a study of T cell repertoires in cytomegalovirus infection. In the study overall: HLA-B-restricted CMV epitopes that are well studied were used alongside recently identified HLA-C-restricted ones. The public TCR beta signatures pointed to both CMV infection and matching HLA type. The study's findings and limits: HLA-C-restricted CMV clonotypes gave the most frequent clonotype in two of eight donors.

This clonotype has a count of ten or more. Its antigen is as yet unknown. TCRdb re-called the reads with MiXCR, one entry per CDR3 protein. The sample includes about half a million distinct CDR3 sequences, 25% to 35% of them seen just once. The CDR3 extends over 15 amino acids. The V gene lost 2 bases and the J gene lost 0 bases, with 8 bases spanning the gap. The sequencing here drew on cultured PBMCs, taken from culture after CMV antigen stimulation. This chain uses TRBV12-3 or TRBV12-4 with TRBJ1-3; D gene unclear. This TCR was sampled from a human donor in good health (CMV status not recorded). Some clones in this sample may be carry-over from other donors' samples. The CDR3 bases are TGTGCCAGCAGTTTACTATCTGGCTCTGGAAACACCATATATTTT. Translation: CASSLLSGSGNTIYF.